The clone carrying this T cell receptor (beta chain) was counted many times. Antigen: not known. Trimming pared 7 bases from V and 4 bases from J, leaving 10 bases between. Germline V gene data show CDR1 as WSHSY and CDR2 as SAAADI. The CDR3 length is 12 residues. The sample belongs to a study of molecular identifiers for immune sequencing clone quantification. General study findings and limits: Barcode collisions between identical TCR molecules could shrink estimates of highly expanded clone sizes. The study found clones above 20 RNA copies held over 98% of effector molecules and under 1% in naive cells.

Naive CD8 libraries used about 20,000 to 1,000,000 sorted cells and 10%, 30% or 50% RNA. TCRdb recomputed calls from the PCR reads with MiXCR, one row per CDR3 protein. The profile shows approximately 90,000 distinct CDR3 sequences, approximately 22% of them singletons. This sequence was found in a human donor in good health. Some libraries in this study had Jurkat cell RNA spiked in. The sequenced sample was naive CD8+ T cells from blood, with Jurkat cell RNA spiked in. Subset in this sample: FACS-sorted CD8+CD4-CCR7+CD45RA+ naive T cells. The chain couples TRBV10-2 to TRBJ1-1; D remains ambiguous. CDR3 amino acids: CASMSGTTEAFF. The CDR3 DNA sequence: TGCGCCAGCATGAGTGGAACCACTGAAGCTTTCTTT.